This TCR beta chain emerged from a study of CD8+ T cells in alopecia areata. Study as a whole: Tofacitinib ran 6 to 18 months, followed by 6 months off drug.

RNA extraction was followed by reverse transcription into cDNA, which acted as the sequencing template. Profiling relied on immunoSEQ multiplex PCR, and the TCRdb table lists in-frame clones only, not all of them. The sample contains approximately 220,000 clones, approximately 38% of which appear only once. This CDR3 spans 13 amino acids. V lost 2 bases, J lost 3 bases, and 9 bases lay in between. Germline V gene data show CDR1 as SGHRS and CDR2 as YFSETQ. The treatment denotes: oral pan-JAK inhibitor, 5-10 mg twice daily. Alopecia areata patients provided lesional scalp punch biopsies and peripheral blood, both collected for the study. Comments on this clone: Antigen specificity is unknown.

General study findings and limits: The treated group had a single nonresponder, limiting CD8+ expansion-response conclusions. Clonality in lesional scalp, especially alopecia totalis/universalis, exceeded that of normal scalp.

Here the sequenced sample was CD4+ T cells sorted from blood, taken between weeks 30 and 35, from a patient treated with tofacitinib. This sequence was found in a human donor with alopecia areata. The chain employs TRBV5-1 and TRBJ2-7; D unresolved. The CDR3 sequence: CASSFGGYYEQYF. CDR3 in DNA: TGCGCCAGCAGCTTCGGCGGATACTACGAGCAGTACTTC.